Sequencing of this T cell receptor beta chain was carried out in a study of T cell responses to AZD1222 COVID-19 vaccine. Study context: Pooled samples include second doses given at about 4 or 12 weeks. Study results and limitations: Seropositive AZD1222 recipients at baseline numbered only 6 or 7. Reportedly, nearly half the spike-specific TCRs target unmutated variant regions. Two AZD1222 doses significantly raised spike-specific TCR breadth and depth over controls.

As regards this clone: What it binds is not known.

Profiled with immunoSEQ multiplex PCR; TCRdb holds only in-frame clones, not every one. The sample carries approximately 170,000 clones, 85% to 95% recorded once. Looked up from germline, CDR1 is MNHEY and CDR2 is SVGAGI. Trimming stripped 7 bases from V and 0 bases from J, with 12 bases between. The CDR3 is 14 amino acids. This chain connects TRBV6-5 to TRBJ1-1, with D unclear. Sequencing used peripheral blood, obtained on day 0 of AZD1222 vaccination. This receptor was obtained from an adult in good health. The CDR3 sequence is CASTYSGVNTEAFF. DNA for the CDR3: TGTGCCAGCACCTACTCAGGAGTGAACACTGAAGCTTTCTTT.